The 17 T cell receptor beta chains below were found in one sample sequenced in a study of blood T cell repertoires in COVID-19. Some clones are missing from TCRdb's copy, which holds only in-frame ones; the method was immunoSEQ multiplex PCR. Of fewer than 350,000 clones listed, over 75% are singletons. Sequenced material: PBMCs or T cells enriched from blood (not recorded which). The receptors were sampled from a woman between 40 and 55 years old who had recovered from COVID-19.

The chain recombines TRBV4-3 with TRBJ2-3, with a tentative D call TRBD2 (6 bases). CDR3 length equals 15 residues. The ends were cut back, 4 bases at V and 0 bases at J, with 11 bases in the middle. Germline CDR1 is LGHNA and CDR2 is YSLEER. The CDR3 is CASSRGGPSTDTQYF. The CDR3 DNA reads TGCGCCAGCAGCCGGGGAGGCCCTAGCACAGATACGCAGTATTTT.

The rearrangement joins TRBV7-3 to TRBJ1-1; D ambiguous. Trimming took 5 bases from V and 3 from J, leaving 13 bases between them. CDR3 length equals 14 residues. In germline, CDR1 is SGHTA, CDR2 FQGTGA. CDR3 sequence reads: CASSQTLEDTEAFF. The CDR3 DNA is TGTGCCAGCAGCCAGACCTTGGAGGACACTGAAGCTTTCTTT.

This clone was recorded once. The chain carries TRBV28 and TRBJ1-1; 9 nucleotides line up with TRBD1. There are 17 residues in the CDR3. In germline, CDR1 is MDHEN, CDR2 SYDVKM. The V gene end was trimmed by 7 bases and the J gene end by 4 bases; junction bases not matched to a gene: 16. The CDR3 sequence is CASKTGTGKSGVTEAFF. CDR3 DNA: TGTGCCAGCAAGACCGGGACAGGGAAAAGTGGTGTCACTGAAGCTTTCTTT. The full variable domain, with the rest looked up from reference TRBV28 and TRBJ1-1, is DVKVTQSSRYLVKRTGEKVFLECVQDMDHENMFWYRQDPGLGLRLIYFSYDVKMKEKGDIPEGYSVSREKKERFSLILESASTNQTSMYLCASKTGTGKSGVTEAFFGQGTRLTVV.

This sequence joins TRBV5-4 and TRBJ2-7; a possible D gene is TRBD2 (5 bases). Looked up from germline, CDR1 is SGHNT and CDR2 is YYREEE (reference sequence). The CDR3 spans 15 residues. Trimming pared 0 bases from V and 1 base from J, leaving 11 bases between. CDR3 loop: CASSLGLSGSYEQYF. The CDR3 region has the DNA TGTGCCAGCAGCTTGGGGCTGTCGGGGTCCTACGAGCAGTACTTC.

The rearrangement links TRBV3-1 (or the pseudogene TRBV3-2) to TRBJ2-7; TRBD2 matches 7 bases. This CDR3 region has 13 residues. V shed 3 bases and J 4 bases; nucleotides not matched to a gene: 3. Germline V gene sequence: CDR1 LGHDT, CDR2 YNNKEL (reference sequence). CDR3 in amino acids: CASSQGGVYEQYF. CDR3 sequence (DNA): TGTGCCAGCAGCCAGGGGGGGGTGTACGAGCAGTACTTC.

The chain couples TRBV7-9 to TRBJ2-1; D gene unclear. This CDR3 comprises 13 residues. V lost 5 bases and J 3 bases, leaving 8 bases between the germline ends. Germline-derived CDR1 and CDR2 are SEHNR and FQNEAQ (reference sequence). As DNA, the CDR3 is TGTGCCAGCAGCGGCGACTTCTACAATGAGCAGTTCTTC. Its translation is CASSGDFYNEQFF.

A note on this clone: The same CDR3 is also encoded by other DNA sequences in this sample. The chain employs TRBV29-1 and TRBJ1-2, with TRBD1 matching over 7 bases. J gave up 1 base and V 6 bases, and 5 bases lay outside the gene matches. The germline V gene encodes CDR1 SQVTM and CDR2 ANQGSEA. The CDR3 spans 13 residues. The CDR3 nucleotides are TGCAGCGTCCGGACAGGCGATAACTATGGCTACACCTTC. This encodes CSVRTGDNYGYTF.

This clone was seen a single time. This chain joins TRBV12-3 or TRBV12-4 and TRBJ1-1, with TRBD1 matching over 7 bases. The V segment lost 6 bases and the J segment 4 bases; nucleotides outside the gene matches: 5. The CDR3 contains 13 residues. CDR3 bases: TGTGCCAGCAGCCCGACAGGGACCACTGAAGCTTTCTTT. This sequence encodes CASSPTGTTEAFF.

V gene TRBV30 combines with J gene TRBJ1-2; 7 bases are a match to TRBD1. Germline CDR1 GTSNPN, CDR2 SVGIG (reference sequence). The CDR3 is 13 residues long. J was trimmed by 7 bases and V by 0 bases; bases with no gene match: 5. The CDR3 bases are TGTGCCTGGAGTGTCCAGGGGGAGAGTGGCTACACCTTC. Its translation is CAWSVQGESGYTF.

The chain uses TRBV2 and TRBJ2-3, with 13 nucleotides matching TRBD2. The CDR3 is 16 amino acids. CDR1 SNHLY and CDR2 FYNNEI come from the germline V gene. V lost 6 bases and J lost 4; bases outside the gene matches: 7. CDR3 sequence: CASRVGLAGEADTQYF. CDR3 bases: TGTGCCAGCAGGGTCGGACTAGCGGGAGAAGCAGATACGCAGTATTTT.

The V call is TRBV4-3, the J call TRBJ2-1, with TRBD1 matching 9 bases. The J segment lost 1 base and the V segment lost 4 bases, leaving 11 bases of the junction unmatched. Germline V CDR1 and CDR2: LGHNA, YSLEER. The CDR3 length is 18 residues. The CDR3: CASSPGGGGTGSYNEQFF. CDR3 nucleotides: TGCGCCAGCAGCCCAGGAGGAGGCGGGACAGGGTCCTACAATGAGCAGTTCTTC.

This clone was seen once. The J gene is TRBJ1-2, the V gene TRBV5-4; 10 bases map to TRBD1. The CDR3 runs 16 residues. With 4 bases clipped from V and 3 bases from J, the junction kept 9 bases outside the gene matches. CDR1 is SGHNT, CDR2 YYREEE, per germline (reference sequence). The CDR3 is CASSPGGTGVDYGYTF. The CDR3, as DNA: TGTGCCAGCAGCCCTGGGGGGACAGGGGTGGACTATGGCTACACCTTC.

CDR3 sequence (DNA): TGTGCCACCAAGGACAGTTCAAACTATGGCTACACCTTC. It yields the protein CATKDSSNYGYTF. V is TRBV24-1 and J is TRBJ1-2, with D tentatively TRBD1 (6 bases). The CDR3 has 13 residues. Trimming shortened V by 8 bases and J by 2 bases, and 11 bases separated the two germline ends. Germline loops: CDR1 KGHDR, CDR2 SFDVKD.

The genes are TRBV13 and TRBJ1-2, with TRBD1 matching 8 bases. V lost 5 bases and J lost 8; bases outside the gene matches: 13. This CDR3 is built from 15 residues. Germline V CDR1 and CDR2: PRHDT, FYEKMQ (reference sequence). The CDR3: CASSNPGQVKEGYTF. Written as DNA, the CDR3 is TGTGCCAGCAGCAACCCGGGACAGGTAAAGGAGGGCTACACCTTC. The full variable domain, with the rest looked up from reference TRBV13 and TRBJ1-2, is AAGVIQSPRHLIKEKRETATLKCYPIPRHDTVYWYQQGPGQDPQFLISFYEKMQSDKGSIPDRFSAQQFSDYHSELNMSSLELGDSALYFCASSNPGQVKEGYTFGSGTRLTVV.

The rearrangement links TRBV24-1 to TRBJ2-2, with D possibly TRBD1 on 6 matching bases. The CDR3 spans 15 residues. Germline V CDR1 and CDR2: KGHDR, SFDVKD. The V end lost 7 bases, the J end lost 0 bases, and 11 bases lay between the germline ends. CDR3 sequence (DNA): TGTGCCACCAGAGGGGGACAACCGAACACCGGGGAGCTGTTTTTT. It encodes CATRGGQPNTGELFF.

The CDR3 DNA reads TGTGCCAGTCAAAGGGGTCCGGGCCATAATGAAAAACTGTTTTTT. Residues: CASQRGPGHNEKLFF. The chain links TRBV2 to TRBJ1-4; D is possibly TRBD1 (5 bases). V lost 9 bases and J lost 4, with 18 bases in between. CDR1 SNHLY and CDR2 FYNNEI come from the germline V gene. The CDR3 runs 15 residues. The variable domain in full, completed from reference TRBV2 and TRBJ1-4, reads EPEVTQTPSHQVTQMGQEVILRCVPISNHLYFYWYRQILGQKVEFLVSFYNNEISEKSEIFDDQFSVERPDGSNFTLKIRSTKLEDSAMYFCASQRGPGHNEKLFFGSGTQLSVL.

The chain is built from TRBV2 and TRBJ1-2; D perhaps matches TRBD1 (6 bases). Germline V gene sequence: CDR1 SNHLY, CDR2 FYNNEI. Deletions cut 6 bases from V and 6 bases from J, with 14 bases between. This CDR3 has 13 amino acids. The CDR3 spells CASSPGGRDGYTF. The CDR3 DNA is TGTGCCAGCAGCCCCGGGGGGCGGGATGGCTACACCTTC.